Presented here are 9 T cell receptor beta chains from one specimen sequenced in a study of spatial heterogeneity in lung cancer. Study findings and constraints: In tumors, expanded intratumoral alpha and beta TCR counts tracked mutation counts.

Their specific antigens are unknown. TCRdb independently ran MiXCR on the 5' RACE reads; one entry per CDR3 protein. The listing contains about ten distinct CDR3 sequences. As to time point: sample taken at primary tumor resection. The sample here was lung tumor tissue, taken at surgery. These receptors all stem from a male donor with early-stage non-small cell lung cancer.

This clonotype was recorded a few times. Little can be read into the size of this beta chain, an off-target read in a library designed for alpha chains. V and J are TRBV27 and TRBJ1-2, with TRBD1 matching over 8 bases. This CDR3 spans 14 amino acids. With 4 bases clipped from V and 8 bases from J, the junction kept 9 bases outside the gene matches. Germline V gives CDR1 MNHEY, CDR2 SMNVEV (reference sequence). In DNA form, the CDR3 reads TGTGCCAGCAGTTCCGGGACAGGTTCGAAAGGCTACACCTTC. As protein: CASSSGTGSKGYTF.

In this sample, this clonotype turned up a few times. In a library made to pick up alpha chains, this beta chain is a stray read with a size that means little. The V call is TRBV6-5, the J call TRBJ2-6; no clear D gene. Trimming stripped 2 bases from V and 0 bases from J, with 17 bases between. The CDR3 is made up of 19 amino acids. Germline CDR1 is MNHEY and CDR2 is SVGAGI. The CDR3 DNA sequence: TGTGCCAGCAGTTACCTCATTGCCGGGTTCCCCTCTGGGGCCAACGTCCTGACTTTC. Its translation is CASSYLIAGFPSGANVLTF.

For this clonotype: The library was prepared for alpha chains; this beta chain is a stray read, so its frequency means little. This chain links TRBV6-1 with TRBJ2-2; TRBD1 agrees at 9 bases. Losses at the gene ends were 8 bases for V and 7 bases for J; bases not matched to a gene: 5. The CDR3 covers 13 residues. CDR1 MNHNS and CDR2 SASEGT come from the germline V gene. CDR3 amino acids: CASDRGWDGELFF. CDR3 bases: TGTGCCAGCGACAGGGGGTGGGACGGGGAGCTGTTTTTT.

This clonotype appeared a few times. As an off-target read in a library built for alpha chains, this beta chain has a frequency of little significance. The chain employs TRBV28 and TRBJ1-5; D gene ambiguous. CDR3 length: 13 amino acids. Germline CDR1 and CDR2: MDHEN and SYDVKM. Deletions cut 5 bases from V and 4 bases from J, with 9 bases between. The CDR3 loop reads CASSEDGNQPQHF. The CDR3 region has the DNA TGTGCCAGCAGTGAGGACGGTAATCAGCCCCAGCATTTT.

Remarks on this clonotype: Found in a library prepared for alpha chains, this beta chain is an off-target read, and its abundance has little meaning. The chain links TRBV7-2 to TRBJ2-5; D may correspond to TRBD1 or TRBD2 (5 bases each). V dropped 4 bases and J dropped 5 bases, with 17 bases sitting between them. Per the germline V gene, CDR1 is SGHTA and CDR2 is FQGNSA. This CDR3 comprises 15 residues. CDR3 bases: TGTGCCAGCAGCTGGCAGATGGCTGAGGGGGAGACCCAGTACTTC. Protein sequence: CASSWQMAEGETQYF.

This clonotype came up a few times. Being off target in a library aimed at alpha chains, this beta chain has a size of little meaning. The V call is TRBV7-3, the J call TRBJ2-1; TRBD2 aligns across 8 bases. The CDR3 is made up of 13 amino acids. CDR1 is SGHTA and CDR2 is FQGTGA in the germline V gene. J was trimmed by 6 bases and V by 3 bases; bases with no gene match: 1. CDR3 sequence: CASSFGTSNEQFF. The CDR3 bases are TGTGCCAGCAGCTTCGGGACTAGCAATGAGCAGTTCTTC.

As for this clonotype: Little can be read into the size of this beta chain, an off-target read in a library designed for alpha chains. The J gene is TRBJ2-1, the V gene TRBV2, with D perhaps TRBD2 (6 bases). The CDR3 length is 15 residues. V was pared by 6 bases and J by 7 bases, with 19 bases between. Germline assignment: CDR1 SNHLY and CDR2 FYNNEI. Written as DNA, the CDR3 is TGTGCCAGCAGGGAGGACTACCTTGACCTTAATGAGCAGTTCTTC. Encoded protein: CASREDYLDLNEQFF.

In regard to this clonotype: Because this beta chain is a stray read in a library intended to capture alpha chains, its abundance should not be given much weight. The rearrangement joins TRBV7-9 to TRBJ1-5; 7 bases are shared with TRBD1. The junction had 5 bases not matched to a gene; V was cut back by 4 bases and J by 2 bases. Germline lookup yields CDR1 SEHNR and CDR2 FQNEAQ (reference sequence). The CDR3 sequence is 15 residues long. The CDR3 DNA sequence: TGTGCCAGCAGCTCGACAGGGTCAGGCAATCAGCCCCAGCATTTT. It yields the protein CASSSTGSGNQPQHF.

This clonotype occurred a few times. The library was designed around alpha chains, so this beta chain is a stray read whose abundance carries little weight. The V gene is TRBV5-6, the J gene TRBJ2-1; D gene unclear. The V gene lost 0 bases and the J gene lost 2 bases, with 15 bases spanning the gap. Germline V gives CDR1 SGHDT, CDR2 YYEEEE. The CDR3 is 17 amino acids. CDR3 sequence reads: CASSLDRKFSTYNEQFF. The CDR3 bases are TGTGCCAGCAGCTTGGACCGAAAGTTTAGCACCTACAATGAGCAGTTCTTC.